The T cell receptor (beta chain) described here comes from a study of blood T cell repertoires in COVID-19. Study-wide background: Samples of COVID-19 (acute and convalescent) were obtained from the United States, Italy and Spain. From T cells, B-cell-depleted T cells, or PBMCs came the material, which was cDNA or gDNA.

Trimming at V came to 4 bases and at J to 8 bases, leaving 8 bases not matched to a gene. The CDR3 spans 14 residues. The germline V gene has CDR1 SGHRS and CDR2 YFSETQ. Source study methods: How many nucleated cells were present was estimated from reference gene primer amplification. Only in-frame clones appear in the TCRdb table, and some are missing; sequencing was by immunoSEQ multiplex PCR. D and trimming were read from the DNA, whereas the V and J calls and clone size are those reported in that table. The sample carries around 200,000 clones, approximately 79% recorded once. Sequencing input: peripheral blood. V is TRBV5-1 and J is TRBJ1-2; 10 nucleotides agree with TRBD1. The sequence derives from a young man with active or convalescent COVID-19. CDR3: CASSPGQGTAGYTF. For the CDR3, the DNA is TGCGCCAGCAGCCCGGGACAGGGGACGGCGGGCTACACCTTC.